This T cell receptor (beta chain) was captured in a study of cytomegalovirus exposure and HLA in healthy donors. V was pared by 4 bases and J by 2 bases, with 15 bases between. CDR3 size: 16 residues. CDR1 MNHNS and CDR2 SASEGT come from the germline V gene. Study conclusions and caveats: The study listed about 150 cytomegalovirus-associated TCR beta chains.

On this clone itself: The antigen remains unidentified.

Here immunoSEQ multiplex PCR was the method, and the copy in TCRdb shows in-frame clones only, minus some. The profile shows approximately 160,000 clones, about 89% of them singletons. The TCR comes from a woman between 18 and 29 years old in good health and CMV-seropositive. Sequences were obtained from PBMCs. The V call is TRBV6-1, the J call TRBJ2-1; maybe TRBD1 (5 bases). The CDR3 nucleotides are TGTGCCAGCAGTGTTACGTGGGGCCGAACCTACAATGAGCAGTTCTTC. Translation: CASSVTWGRTYNEQFF.